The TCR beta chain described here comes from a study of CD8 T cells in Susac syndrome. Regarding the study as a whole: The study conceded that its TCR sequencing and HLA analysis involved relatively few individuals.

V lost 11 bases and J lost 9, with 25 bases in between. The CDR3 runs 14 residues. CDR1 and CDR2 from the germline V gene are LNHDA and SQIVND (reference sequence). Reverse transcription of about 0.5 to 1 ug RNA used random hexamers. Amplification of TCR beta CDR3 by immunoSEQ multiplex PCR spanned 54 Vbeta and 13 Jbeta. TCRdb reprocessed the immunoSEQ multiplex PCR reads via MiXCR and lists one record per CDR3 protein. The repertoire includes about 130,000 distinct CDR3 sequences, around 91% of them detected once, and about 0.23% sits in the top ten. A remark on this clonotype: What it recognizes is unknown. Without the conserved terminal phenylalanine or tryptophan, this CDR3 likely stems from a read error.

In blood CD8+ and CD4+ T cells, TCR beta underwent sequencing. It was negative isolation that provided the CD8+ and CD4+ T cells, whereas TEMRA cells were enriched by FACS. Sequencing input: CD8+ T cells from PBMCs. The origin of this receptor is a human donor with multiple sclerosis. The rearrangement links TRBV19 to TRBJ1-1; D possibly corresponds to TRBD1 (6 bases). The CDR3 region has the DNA TGTGCCGTGGGGGGGCGCGGGGGCCTCTCGAAAGCTTTCTCT. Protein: CAVGGRGGLSKAFS.